The text below deals with one T cell receptor beta chain. The PCR employed 60 Vbeta primers together with 13 Jbeta primers. Method: immunoSEQ multiplex PCR; TCRdb's copy keeps in-frame clones and lacks some. The sample holds 150,000 to 200,000 clones, roughly 77% seen once. These data are taken from a study of cytomegalovirus exposure and HLA in healthy donors. All the people who gave samples were healthy bone marrow donors. Nominally healthy donors were sampled, though unrecorded immune exposures were likely. The source of this sequence is a man aged 18 to 29 in good health and CMV-seropositive. The sample comprised PBMCs.

CDR3 residues: CASNPLGYSNQPQHF. CDR3 bases: TGTGCCAGCAACCCCCTCGGTTATAGCAATCAGCCCCAGCATTTT. The chain couples TRBV27 to TRBJ1-5; no clear D gene. V was pared by 7 bases and J by 0 bases, with 13 bases between. CDR3 size: 15 residues. CDR1 and CDR2 from the germline V gene are MNHEY and SMNVEV (reference sequence).